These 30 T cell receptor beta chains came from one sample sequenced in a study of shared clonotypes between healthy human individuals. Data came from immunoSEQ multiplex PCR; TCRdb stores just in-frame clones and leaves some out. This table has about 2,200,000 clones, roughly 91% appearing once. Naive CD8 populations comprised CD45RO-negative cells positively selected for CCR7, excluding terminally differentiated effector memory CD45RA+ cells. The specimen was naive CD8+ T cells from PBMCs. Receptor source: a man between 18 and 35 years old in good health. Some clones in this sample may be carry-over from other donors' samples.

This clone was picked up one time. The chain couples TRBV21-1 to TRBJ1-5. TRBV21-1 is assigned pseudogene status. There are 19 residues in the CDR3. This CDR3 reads CASSQVGSGGHSTNQPQHF. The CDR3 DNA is TGTGCCAGCAGCCAGGTTGGCAGCGGGGGGCACTCCACCAATCAGCCCCAGCATTTT.

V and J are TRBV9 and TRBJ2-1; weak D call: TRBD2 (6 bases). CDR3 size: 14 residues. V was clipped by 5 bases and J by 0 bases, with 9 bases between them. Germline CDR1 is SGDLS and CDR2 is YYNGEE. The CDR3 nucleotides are TGTGCCAGCAGTTCGGGGGTCTCCTACAATGAGCAGTTCTTC. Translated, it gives CASSSGVSYNEQFF.

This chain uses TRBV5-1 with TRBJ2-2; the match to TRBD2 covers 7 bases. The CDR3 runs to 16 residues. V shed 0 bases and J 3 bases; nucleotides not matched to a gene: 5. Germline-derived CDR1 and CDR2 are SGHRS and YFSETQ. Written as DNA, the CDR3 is TGCGCCAGCAGCTTGGCCAGGCTAGCGGACACCGGGGAGCTGTTTTTT. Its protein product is CASSLARLADTGELFF.

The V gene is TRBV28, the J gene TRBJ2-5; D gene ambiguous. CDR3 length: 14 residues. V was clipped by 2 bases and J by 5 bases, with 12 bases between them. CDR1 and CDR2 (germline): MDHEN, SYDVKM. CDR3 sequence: CASSLHHGPETQYF. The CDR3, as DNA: TGTGCCAGCAGTTTACACCATGGTCCGGAGACCCAGTACTTC.

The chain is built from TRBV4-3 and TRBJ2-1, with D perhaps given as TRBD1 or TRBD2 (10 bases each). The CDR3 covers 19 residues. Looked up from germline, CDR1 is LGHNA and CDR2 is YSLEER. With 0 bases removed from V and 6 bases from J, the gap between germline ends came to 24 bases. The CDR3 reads CASSQDQRSGRDRGNEQFF. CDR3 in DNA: TGCGCCAGCAGCCAAGACCAGAGGAGCGGGAGGGACAGGGGCAATGAGCAGTTCTTC.

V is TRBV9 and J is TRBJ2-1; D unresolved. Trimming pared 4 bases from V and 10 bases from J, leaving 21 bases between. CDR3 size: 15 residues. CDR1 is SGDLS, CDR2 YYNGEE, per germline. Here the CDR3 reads CASSLSGLEVDEQFF. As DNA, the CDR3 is TGTGCCAGCAGCTTGAGTGGGTTGGAAGTTGACGAGCAGTTCTTC.

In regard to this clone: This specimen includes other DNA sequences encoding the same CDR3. CDR3 residues: CASSSGGTYEQYF. For the CDR3, the DNA is TGTGCCAGTTCGAGCGGGGGAACCTACGAGCAGTACTTC. The rearrangement joins TRBV19 to TRBJ2-7; 8 bases are a match to TRBD2. The trim removed 8 bases at V and 2 bases at J, leaving 5 bases unmatched. Per germline, CDR1 LNHDA and CDR2 SQIVND (reference sequence). There are 13 residues in the CDR3.

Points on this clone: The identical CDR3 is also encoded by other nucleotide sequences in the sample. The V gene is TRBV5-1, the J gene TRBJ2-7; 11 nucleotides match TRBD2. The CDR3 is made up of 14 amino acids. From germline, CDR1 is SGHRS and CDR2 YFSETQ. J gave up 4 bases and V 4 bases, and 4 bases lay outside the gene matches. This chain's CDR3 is CASSLTSGSYEQYF. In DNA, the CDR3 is TGCGCCAGCAGCCTCACTAGCGGGAGTTACGAGCAGTACTTC. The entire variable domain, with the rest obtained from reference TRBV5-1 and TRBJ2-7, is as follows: KAGVTQTPRYLIKTRGQQVTLSCSPISGHRSVSWYQQTPGQGLQFLFEYFSETQRNKGNFPGRFSGRQFSNSRSEMNVSTLELGDSALYLCASSLTSGSYEQYFGPGTRLTVT.

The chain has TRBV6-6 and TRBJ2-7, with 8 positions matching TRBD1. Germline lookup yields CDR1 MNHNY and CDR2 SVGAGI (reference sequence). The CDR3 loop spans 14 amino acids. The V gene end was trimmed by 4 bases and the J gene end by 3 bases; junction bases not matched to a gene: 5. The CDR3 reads CASSSRTGFYEQYF. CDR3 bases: TGTGCCAGCAGTTCACGGACAGGGTTCTACGAGCAGTACTTC.

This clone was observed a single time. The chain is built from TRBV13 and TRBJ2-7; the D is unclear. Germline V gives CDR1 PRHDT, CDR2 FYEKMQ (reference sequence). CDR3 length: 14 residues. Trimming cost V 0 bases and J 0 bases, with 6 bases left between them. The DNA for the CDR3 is TGTGCCAGCAGCTTAGGTGCGACCTCCTACGAGCAGTACTTC. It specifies CASSLGATSYEQYF.

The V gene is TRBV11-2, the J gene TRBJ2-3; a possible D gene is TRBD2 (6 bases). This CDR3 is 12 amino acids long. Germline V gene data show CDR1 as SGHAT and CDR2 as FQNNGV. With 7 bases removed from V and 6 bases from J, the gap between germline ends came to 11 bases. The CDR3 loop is CASTNRGDTQYF. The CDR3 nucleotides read TGTGCCAGCACCAATCGGGGGGATACGCAGTATTTT.

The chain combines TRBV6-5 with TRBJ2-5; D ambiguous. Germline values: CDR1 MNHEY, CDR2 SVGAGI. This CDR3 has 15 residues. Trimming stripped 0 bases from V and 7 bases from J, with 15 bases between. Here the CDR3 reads CASSYSGKARGTQYF. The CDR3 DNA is TGTGCCAGCAGTTACTCGGGGAAGGCGCGCGGGACCCAGTACTTC.

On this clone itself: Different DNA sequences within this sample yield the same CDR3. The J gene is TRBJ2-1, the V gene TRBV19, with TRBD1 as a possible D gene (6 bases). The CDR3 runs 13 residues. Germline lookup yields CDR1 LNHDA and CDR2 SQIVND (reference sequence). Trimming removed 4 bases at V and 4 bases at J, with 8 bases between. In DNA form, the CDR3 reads TGTGCCAGTAGTAGGGACAATTACAATGAGCAGTTCTTC. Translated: CASSRDNYNEQFF.

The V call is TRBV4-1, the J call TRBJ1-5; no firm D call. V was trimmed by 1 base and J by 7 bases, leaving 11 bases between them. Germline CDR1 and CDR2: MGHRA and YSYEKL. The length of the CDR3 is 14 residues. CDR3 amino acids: CASSQAQRPQPQHF. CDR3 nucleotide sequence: TGCGCCAGCAGCCAAGCGCAAAGGCCCCAGCCCCAGCATTTT.

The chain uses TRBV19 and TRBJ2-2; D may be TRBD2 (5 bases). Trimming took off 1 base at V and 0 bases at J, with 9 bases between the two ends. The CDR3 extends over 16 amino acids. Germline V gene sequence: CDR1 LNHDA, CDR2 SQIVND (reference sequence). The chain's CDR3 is CASSIGRTANTGELFF. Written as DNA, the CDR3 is TGTGCCAGTAGTATAGGTAGGACTGCGAACACCGGGGAGCTGTTTTTT. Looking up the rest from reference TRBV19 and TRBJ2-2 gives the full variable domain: DGGITQSPKYLFRKEGQNVTLSCEQNLNHDAMYWYRQDPGQGLRLIYYSQIVNDFQKGDIAEGYSVSREKKESFPLTVTSAQKNPTAFYLCASSIGRTANTGELFFGEGSRLTVL.

CDR3 nucleotides: TGTGCCAGCAGCCAAGACGCCCTCATCAGCCATGGCTACACCTTC. Translated: CASSQDALISHGYTF. This chain joins TRBV14 and TRBJ1-2; D is undetermined. V was trimmed by 0 bases and J by 6 bases, leaving 14 bases between them. This CDR3 has 15 amino acids. CDR1 is SGHDN and CDR2 is FVKESK in the germline V gene. Full variable domain (remainder filled in from reference TRBV14 and TRBJ1-2): EAGVTQFPSHSVIEKGQTVTLRCDPISGHDNLYWYRRVMGKEIKFLLHFVKESKQDESGMPNNRFLAERTGGTYSTLKVQPAELEDSGVYFCASSQDALISHGYTFGSGTRLTVV.

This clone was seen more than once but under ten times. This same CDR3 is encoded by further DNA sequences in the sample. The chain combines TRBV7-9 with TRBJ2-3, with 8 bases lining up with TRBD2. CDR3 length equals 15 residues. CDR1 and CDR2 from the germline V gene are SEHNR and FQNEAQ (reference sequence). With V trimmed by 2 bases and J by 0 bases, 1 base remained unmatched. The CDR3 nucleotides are TGTGCCAGCAGCTTACCTAGCGGGAGCACAGATACGCAGTATTTT. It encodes CASSLPSGSTDTQYF.

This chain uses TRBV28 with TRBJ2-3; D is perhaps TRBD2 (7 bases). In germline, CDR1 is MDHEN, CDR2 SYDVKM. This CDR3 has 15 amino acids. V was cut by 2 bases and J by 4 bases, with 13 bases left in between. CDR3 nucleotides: TGTGCCAGCAGTTTAATCGGGGGGCGAGCAGATACGCAGTATTTT. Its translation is CASSLIGGRADTQYF.

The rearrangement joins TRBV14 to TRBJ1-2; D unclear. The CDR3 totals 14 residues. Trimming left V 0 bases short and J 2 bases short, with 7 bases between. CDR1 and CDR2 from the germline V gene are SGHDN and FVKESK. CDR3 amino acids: CASSQDYGNYGYTF. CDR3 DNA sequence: TGTGCCAGCAGCCAAGATTACGGGAACTATGGCTACACCTTC.

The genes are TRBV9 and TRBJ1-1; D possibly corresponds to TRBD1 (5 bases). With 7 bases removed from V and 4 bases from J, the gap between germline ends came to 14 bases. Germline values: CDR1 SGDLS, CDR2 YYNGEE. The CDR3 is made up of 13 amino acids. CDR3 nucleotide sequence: TGTGCCAGCCAGGGACCGGGGGGCACTGAAGCTTTCTTT. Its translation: CASQGPGGTEAFF.

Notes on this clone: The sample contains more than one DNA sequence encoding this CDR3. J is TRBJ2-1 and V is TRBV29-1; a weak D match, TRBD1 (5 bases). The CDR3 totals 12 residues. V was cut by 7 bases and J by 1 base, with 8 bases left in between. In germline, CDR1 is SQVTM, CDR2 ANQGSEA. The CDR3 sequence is CSARVSYNEQFF. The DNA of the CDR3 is TGCAGCGCCAGGGTGTCCTACAATGAGCAGTTCTTC.

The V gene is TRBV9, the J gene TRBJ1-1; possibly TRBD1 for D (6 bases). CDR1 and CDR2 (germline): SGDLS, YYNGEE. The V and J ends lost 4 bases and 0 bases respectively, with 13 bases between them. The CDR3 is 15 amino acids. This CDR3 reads CASSPWGLMNTEAFF. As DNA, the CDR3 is TGTGCCAGCAGCCCCTGGGGGCTTATGAACACTGAAGCTTTCTTT.

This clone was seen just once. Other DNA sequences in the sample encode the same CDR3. The CDR3 DNA is TGTGCTAGTGGTTTGGGCTTGAACACTGAAGCTTTCTTT. Translation gives CASGLGLNTEAFF. The chain has TRBV12-5 and TRBJ1-1; no clear D gene. Germline V gives CDR1 LGHNT, CDR2 FRNRAP. Trimming pared 1 base from V and 0 bases from J, leaving 3 bases between. The CDR3 sequence is 13 residues long.

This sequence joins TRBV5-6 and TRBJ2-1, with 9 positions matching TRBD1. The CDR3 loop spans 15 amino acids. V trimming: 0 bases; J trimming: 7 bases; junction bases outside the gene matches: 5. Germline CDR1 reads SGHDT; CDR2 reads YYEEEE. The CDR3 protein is CASSLVGQGRNEQFF. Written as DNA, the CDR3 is TGTGCCAGCAGCTTGGTGGGACAGGGTAGGAATGAGCAGTTCTTC. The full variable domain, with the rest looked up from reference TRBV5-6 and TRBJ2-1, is DAGVTQSPTHLIKTRGQQVTLRCSPKSGHDTVSWYQQALGQGPQFIFQYYEEEERQRGNFPDRFSGHQFPNYSSELNVNALLLGDSALYLCASSLVGQGRNEQFFGPGTRLTVL.

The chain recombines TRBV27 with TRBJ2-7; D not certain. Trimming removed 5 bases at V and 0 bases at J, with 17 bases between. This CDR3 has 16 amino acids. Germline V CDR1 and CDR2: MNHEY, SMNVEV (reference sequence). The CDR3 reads CASSLTPAPPSYEQYF. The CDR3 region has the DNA TGTGCCAGCAGTCTCACCCCCGCGCCCCCCTCCTACGAGCAGTACTTC.

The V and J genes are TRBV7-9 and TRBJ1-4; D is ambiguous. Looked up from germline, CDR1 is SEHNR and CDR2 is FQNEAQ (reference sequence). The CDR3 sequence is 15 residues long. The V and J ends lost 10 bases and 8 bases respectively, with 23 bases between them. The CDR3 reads CATGPQAGNREKLFF. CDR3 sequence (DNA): TGTGCCACCGGTCCCCAGGCTGGGAATCGCGAAAAACTGTTTTTT. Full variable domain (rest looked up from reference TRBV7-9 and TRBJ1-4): DTGVSQNPRHKITKRGQNVTFRCDPISEHNRLYWYRQTLGQGPEFLTYFQNEAQLEKSRLLSDRFSAERPKGSFSTLEIQRTEQGDSAMYLCATGPQAGNREKLFFGSGTQLSVL.

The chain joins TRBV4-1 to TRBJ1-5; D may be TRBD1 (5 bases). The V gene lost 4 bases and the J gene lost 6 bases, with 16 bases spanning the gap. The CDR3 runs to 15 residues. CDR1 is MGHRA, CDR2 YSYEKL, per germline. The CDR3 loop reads CASSRLGGVPQPQHF. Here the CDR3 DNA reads TGCGCCAGCAGCCGGCTGGGGGGGGTTCCTCAGCCCCAGCATTTT.

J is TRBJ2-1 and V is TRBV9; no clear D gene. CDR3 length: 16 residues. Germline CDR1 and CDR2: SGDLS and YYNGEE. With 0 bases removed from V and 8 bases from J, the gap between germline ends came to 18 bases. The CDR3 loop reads CASSVAYSLSPHEQFF. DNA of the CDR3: TGTGCCAGCAGCGTAGCTTACTCCCTCTCCCCCCATGAGCAGTTCTTC.

In nucleotides, the CDR3 is TGTGCCAGCACCTACCCCGAAGGGGGTGGAAGAAATGAGCAGTTCTTC. Encoded protein: CASTYPEGGGRNEQFF. This chain joins TRBV6-6 and TRBJ2-1; weak D call: TRBD1 (6 bases). The CDR3 covers 16 residues. Looked up from germline, CDR1 is MNHNY and CDR2 is SVGAGI (reference sequence). Trimming shortened V by 7 bases and J by 7 bases, and 23 bases separated the two germline ends.

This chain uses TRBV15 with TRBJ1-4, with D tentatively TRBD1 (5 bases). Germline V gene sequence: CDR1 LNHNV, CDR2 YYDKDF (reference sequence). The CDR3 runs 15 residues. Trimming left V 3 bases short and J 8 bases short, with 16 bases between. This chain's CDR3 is CATSSGGQANEKLFF. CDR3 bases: TGTGCCACCAGCAGCGGGGGTCAGGCAAACGAAAAACTGTTTTTT.